Each of the 28 T cell receptor beta chains below was sequenced from the same sample in a study of T cell responses to AZD1222 COVID-19 vaccine. Clones were read by immunoSEQ multiplex PCR, and TCRdb kept only the in-frame ones, dropping some. The sample shows roughly 170,000 clones, just under 95% of them seen only once. The sample in question was peripheral blood, obtained on day 0 of AZD1222 vaccination. Every receptor here comes from an adult in good health.

CDR3 amino acids: CASSFTGSNTGELFF. The CDR3 nucleotides read TGCGCCAGCAGCTTTACAGGTTCGAACACCGGGGAGCTGTTTTTT. The chain employs TRBV5-1 and TRBJ2-2; D perhaps matches TRBD1 (5 bases). Deletions cut 2 bases from V and 0 bases from J, with 8 bases between. The germline V gene has CDR1 SGHRS and CDR2 YFSETQ. This CDR3 contains 15 residues.

This chain connects TRBV7-9 to TRBJ2-3, with 7 nucleotides matching TRBD2. The CDR3 runs 14 residues. V shed 5 bases and J 5 bases; nucleotides not matched to a gene: 7. The germline CDR1 and CDR2 sequences are SEHNR and FQNEAQ (reference sequence). In DNA form, the CDR3 reads TGTGCCAGCAGCGCCCGGGGGAGGGTAGATACGCAGTATTTT. It translates to CASSARGRVDTQYF.

This CDR3 is CASSQERGVASPLHF. In DNA form, the CDR3 reads TGCGCCAGCAGCCAAGAAAGGGGGGTGGCTTCACCCCTCCACTTT. The chain is built from TRBV4-3 and TRBJ1-6; D is possibly TRBD1 (6 bases). The CDR3 spans 15 residues. The germline V gene has CDR1 LGHNA and CDR2 YSLEER. V dropped 0 bases and J dropped 9 bases, with 12 bases sitting between them.

The V gene is TRBV2, the J gene TRBJ1-1; D ambiguous. The CDR3 consists of 13 residues. CDR1 and CDR2 (germline): SNHLY, FYNNEI. The V end lost 6 bases, the J end lost 1 base, and 9 bases lay between the germline ends. CDR3 region: CASRGDWNTEAFF. The CDR3 DNA reads as TGTGCCAGCAGAGGAGACTGGAACACTGAAGCTTTCTTT.

The chain links TRBV11-2 to TRBJ1-2, with D perhaps TRBD1 (5 bases). Germline CDR1 and CDR2: SGHAT and FQNNGV. This CDR3 has 15 residues. The V end lost 5 bases, the J end lost 4 bases, and 17 bases lay between the germline ends. In DNA form, the CDR3 reads TGTGCCAGCAGCCCAAGGGTTGGAAGGGGCTATGGCTACACCTTC. This gives the protein CASSPRVGRGYGYTF.

The genes are TRBV11-2 and TRBJ2-1; D may be TRBD1 (5 bases). CDR1 is SGHAT, CDR2 FQNNGV, per germline. V dropped 8 bases and J dropped 5 bases, with 13 bases sitting between them. This CDR3 region has 13 residues. The CDR3 DNA follows: TGTGCCAGCCTAAGGACACCCGACAATGAGCAGTTCTTC. This translates into CASLRTPDNEQFF.

This chain connects TRBV2 to TRBJ1-1; TRBD1 matches at 9 bases. The V gene's germline CDR1 is SNHLY and CDR2 FYNNEI. CDR3 length: 17 residues. The V and J ends lost 6 bases and 3 bases, in that order; junction bases with no gene match: 14. The CDR3 reads CASRPSRTGAGDTEAFF. The CDR3 nucleotides are TGTGCCAGCAGACCCTCCCGGACAGGGGCGGGGGACACTGAAGCTTTCTTT.

The V call is TRBV20-1, the J call TRBJ1-2; 9 bases are a match to TRBD1. V trimming: 3 bases; J trimming: 6 bases; junction bases outside the gene matches: 8. CDR3 length equals 14 residues. Germline V CDR1 and CDR2: DFQATT, SNEGSKA (reference sequence). The CDR3 is CSASVGGTGNGYTF. In nucleotides, the CDR3 is TGCAGTGCTAGTGTGGGGGGGACAGGGAATGGCTACACCTTC.

The chain is built from TRBV25-1 and TRBJ2-1; the D call may be TRBD1 or TRBD2 (5 bases each). This CDR3 region has 16 residues. Germline V gene data show CDR1 as MGHDK and CDR2 as SYGVNS. V dropped 3 bases and J dropped 5 bases, with 17 bases sitting between them. CDR3 coding DNA: TGTGCCAGCAGTGACACTAAGGGGAGTTGGGACAATGAGCAGTTCTTC. The encoded protein is CASSDTKGSWDNEQFF.

The genes are TRBV6-5 and TRBJ2-1, with 10 bases that match TRBD2. The V and J ends lost 6 bases and 5 bases, in that order; junction bases with no gene match: 7. Germline lookup yields CDR1 MNHEY and CDR2 SVGAGI. The CDR3 has 15 amino acids. CDR3 coding DNA: TGTGCCAGCAGGACCGTAGCGGGGGGAAACAATGAGCAGTTCTTC. Its protein product is CASRTVAGGNNEQFF.

J is TRBJ1-5 and V is TRBV19; D not certain. The CDR3 sequence is 13 residues long. From germline, CDR1 is LNHDA and CDR2 SQIVND (reference sequence). Trimming left V 1 base short and J 3 bases short, with 4 bases between. CDR3 sequence (DNA): TGTGCCAGTAGTATAGTATTCAATCAGCCCCAGCATTTT. Its translation is CASSIVFNQPQHF.

V gene TRBV27 combines with J gene TRBJ1-2; TRBD1 matches at 7 bases. V lost 3 bases, J lost 6 bases, and 4 bases stayed unmatched. The germline V gene encodes CDR1 MNHEY and CDR2 SMNVEV (reference sequence). This CDR3 has 13 residues. The CDR3 region has the DNA TGTGCCAGCAGTTTTTCGACAGGGAATGGCTACACCTTC. Encoded protein: CASSFSTGNGYTF.

This clone has only a few counts. This sample also contains other DNA sequences that code for the same CDR3. The CDR3 protein is CATSRDLIAWTGTPNYGYTF. Written as DNA, the CDR3 is TGTGCCACCAGCAGAGATTTGATAGCTTGGACAGGGACCCCAAACTATGGCTACACCTTC. The V gene is TRBV15, the J gene TRBJ1-2; 8 bases match TRBD1. This CDR3 is 20 amino acids long. The trim removed 0 bases at V and 2 bases at J, leaving 17 bases unmatched. Germline assignment: CDR1 LNHNV and CDR2 YYDKDF (reference sequence).

The J gene is TRBJ1-3, the V gene TRBV19, with a tentative D call TRBD1 (6 bases). Germline-derived CDR1 and CDR2 are LNHDA and SQIVND (reference sequence). Deletions cut 4 bases from V and 2 bases from J, with 15 bases between. The CDR3 sequence is 16 residues long. This CDR3 reads CASSTRTEGTGNTIYF. The CDR3 DNA reads TGTGCCAGTAGTACCCGGACAGAGGGGACTGGAAACACCATATATTTT.

This chain connects TRBV27 to TRBJ1-5, with 9 bases that match TRBD1. The CDR3 is 19 amino acids. Germline V gives CDR1 MNHEY, CDR2 SMNVEV (reference sequence). The J segment lost 0 bases and the V segment lost 6 bases, leaving 15 bases of the junction unmatched. The CDR3 sequence: CASSPGTGYRRNSNQPQHF. For the CDR3, the DNA is TGTGCCAGCAGCCCCGGGACAGGGTATAGAAGAAATAGCAATCAGCCCCAGCATTTT.

Here the CDR3 reads CASGRTQVGETQYF. The CDR3, as DNA: TGTGCCAGCGGACGGACACAAGTGGGAGAGACCCAGTACTTC. The V and J genes are TRBV27 and TRBJ2-5, with D maybe TRBD1 (5 bases). V lost 8 bases to trimming and J lost 4 bases, with 17 bases between them. Germline V CDR1 and CDR2: MNHEY, SMNVEV (reference sequence). This CDR3 has 14 amino acids.

The chain carries TRBV5-1 and TRBJ2-7, with TRBD2 matching over 11 bases. CDR1 SGHRS and CDR2 YFSETQ come from the germline V gene. The CDR3 is 15 residues long. Germline trimming cut 4 bases from V and 2 bases from J; bases unmatched to any gene: 5. Here the CDR3 reads CASSLTSGGPYEQYF. In DNA form, the CDR3 reads TGCGCCAGCAGCCTAACTAGCGGGGGACCCTACGAGCAGTACTTC.

The V call is TRBV27, the J call TRBJ1-5; 9 bases fit TRBD1. The CDR3 totals 15 residues. V was pared by 5 bases and J by 6 bases, with 8 bases of the junction left unmatched. Germline V gives CDR1 MNHEY, CDR2 SMNVEV (reference sequence). CDR3 sequence: CASSNRGRRGQPQHF. The CDR3 DNA sequence: TGTGCCAGCAGTAACAGGGGGCGCCGGGGTCAGCCCCAGCATTTT.

V usage is TRBV6-5 and J usage is TRBJ2-2; TRBD1 or TRBD2 may be the D gene (6 bases each). CDR3 size: 14 residues. Germline V CDR1 and CDR2: MNHEY, SVGAGI. Trimming pared 9 bases from V and 4 bases from J, leaving 15 bases between. The DNA of the CDR3 is TGTGCCAGTACCGGGGGCCCAAGCACCGGGGAGCTGTTTTTT. Translated, it gives CASTGGPSTGELFF.

The chain couples TRBV7-8 to TRBJ2-4; 8 bases fit TRBD1. CDR3 length: 15 amino acids. Germline lookup yields CDR1 SGHVS and CDR2 FQNEAQ. The J segment lost 3 bases and the V segment lost 1 base, leaving 2 bases of the junction unmatched. The CDR3 region has the DNA TGTGCCAGCAGCTTAGACAGGGGGTTCAAAAACATTCAGTACTTC. It specifies CASSLDRGFKNIQYF.

A single count supports this clone. The V call is TRBV4-1, the J call TRBJ2-1, with D possibly matching TRBD2 (5 bases). V was shortened by 0 bases and J by 10 bases, with 19 bases between the two germline ends. The V gene's germline CDR1 is MGHRA and CDR2 YSYEKL. This CDR3 contains 16 residues. The CDR3 DNA reads as TGCGCCAGCAGCCAAGATCAGCCGGAGGTATTTGGGGAGCAGTTCTTC. It yields the protein CASSQDQPEVFGEQFF.

V and J are TRBV4-1 and TRBJ1-3; D uncertain. Trimming left V 1 base short and J 0 bases short, with 7 bases between. Germline loops: CDR1 MGHRA, CDR2 YSYEKL. This CDR3 is built from 15 residues. CDR3 bases: TGCGCCAGCAGCCAAGTGGGATACTCTGGAAACACCATATATTTT. Residues: CASSQVGYSGNTIYF.

This clone has a handful of counts. The chain employs TRBV7-3 and TRBJ2-5, with no clear D. Per germline, CDR1 SGHTA and CDR2 FQGTGA. CDR3 length equals 13 residues. V dropped 5 bases and J dropped 4 bases, with 11 bases sitting between them. In nucleotides, the CDR3 is TGTGCCAGCAGCCAAGGCGCCGCAGAGACCCAGTACTTC. This encodes CASSQGAAETQYF.

The V and J genes are TRBV6-5 and TRBJ2-1; either TRBD1 or TRBD2 may supply D (6 bases each). Germline V gene lookup returns CDR1 MNHEY and CDR2 SVGAGI. The CDR3 has 15 amino acids. V shed 7 bases and J shed 8 bases, with 21 bases lying between them. The CDR3 spells CASNPRRGAMHEQFF. CDR3 in DNA: TGTGCCAGCAACCCCAGGAGGGGGGCTATGCATGAGCAGTTCTTC.

The chain uses TRBV4-3 and TRBJ1-5, with D unresolved. The CDR3 has 13 amino acids. Germline V CDR1 and CDR2: LGHNA, YSLEER. V was cut by 0 bases and J by 10 bases, with 10 bases left in between. The CDR3 bases are TGCGCCAGCAGCCAAGAGTTGCGGGAACCCCAGCATTTT. It specifies CASSQELREPQHF.

V is TRBV19 and J is TRBJ1-3; D remains unclear. Germline assignment: CDR1 LNHDA and CDR2 SQIVND (reference sequence). Trimming removed 1 base at V and 2 bases at J, with 18 bases between. The CDR3 contains 18 residues. CDR3 sequence (DNA): TGTGCCAGTAGTATAGTAGGTGGAGGTTTGTCGCCTGGAAACACCATATATTTT. Its translation: CASSIVGGGLSPGNTIYF.

The chain couples TRBV6-6 to TRBJ1-5, with TRBD1 matching over 7 bases. V lost 7 bases to trimming and J lost 4 bases; unmatched junction nucleotides: 7. CDR3 size: 14 residues. The germline V gene encodes CDR1 MNHNY and CDR2 SVGAGI (reference sequence). Here the CDR3 reads CASNTQQGNQPQHF. The CDR3, as DNA: TGTGCCAGCAACACCCAACAGGGGAATCAGCCCCAGCATTTT.

The V gene is TRBV3-1 (or the pseudogene TRBV3-2), the J gene TRBJ1-3; D not certain. The CDR3 sequence is 13 residues long. V was shortened by 1 base and J by 5 bases, with 6 bases between the two germline ends. CDR1 is LGHDT and CDR2 is YNNKEL in the germline V gene (reference sequence). DNA for the CDR3: TGTGCCAGCAGCCAAGCTGGGAGAAACACCATATATTTT. Translation: CASSQAGRNTIYF.